This T cell receptor (beta chain) came from a study of T cell changes during pregnancy in multiple sclerosis. This CDR3 contains 15 residues. V lost 0 bases to trimming and J lost 7 bases; unmatched junction nucleotides: 12. The germline gives CDR1 SQVTM, CDR2 ANQGSEA. Clones were read by immunoSEQ multiplex PCR, and TCRdb kept only the in-frame ones, dropping some. The table lists 55,000 to 75,000 clones, around 90% of them singletons. This clone was detected only once. The chain couples TRBV29-1 to TRBJ2-7, with 7 bases identical to TRBD2. The TCR originated in a female donor with multiple sclerosis, enrolled in a pregnancy study. The source material was peripheral blood, sampled after pregnancy. CDR3 nucleotides: TGCAGCGTTGAAGATGGGTTAGCTAGCGGTGAAGAGCAGTACTTC. It encodes CSVEDGLASGEEQYF.